This TCR beta chain is drawn from a study of shared clonotypes between healthy human individuals. The CDR3 covers 14 residues. Germline CDR1 SGHTA, CDR2 FQGNSA. V was cut by 2 bases and J by 0 bases, with 7 bases left in between. Sequenced by immunoSEQ multiplex PCR; TCRdb stores in-frame clones only, minus some. The sample lists about 2 million clones; roughly 94% were seen once. Notes on this clone: Different DNA sequences within this sample yield the same CDR3.

The TCR was taken from a man between 18 and 29 years old in good health. The sequencing sample was made of naive CD4+ T cells sorted from blood. Subset defined: CD45RA+ positively selected. V and J are TRBV7-2 and TRBJ1-1; the D is unclear. The chain's CDR3 is CASSLSQLNTEAFF. The CDR3 nucleotides are TGTGCCAGCAGCTTAAGTCAGTTGAACACTGAAGCTTTCTTT.